This entry features one TCR beta chain sequence. This clone was recorded once. Its recognized antigen is unknown. No base-level quality is on record; no much larger clone is a single base apart. The data stem from a study of shared clonotypes between healthy human individuals (dated by TCRdb to the early 2020s). As for the study more broadly: The cohort included a few men and a couple of women between 18 and 49 years of age. Per donor, three plates each were used for CD4 naive and CD4 memory, two for CD8 naive, and one for CD8 memory. Blood TCR repertoires of five healthy adults were deeply sequenced to estimate repertoire size and the extent of clonotype sharing between individuals. Different laboratories and diverse techniques were used to prepare libraries and sequence TCR repertoires, to increase sequencing depth and limit assay-specific biases. Between about 0.8 and 9.5 billion PBMCs per donor were obtained by leukapheresis.

The research as a whole found: Approximately 4.8% of naive CD4, around 3.5% of naive CD8, 2.3% of memory CD4, and 0.35% to 0.4% of memory CD8 clonotypes were shared across four donors. Because the study included a small number of donors, the genetic and exposure-history diversity represented was limited. Compared with non-shared clonotypes, the clonotypes found in all four sorted-subset donors had higher generation probabilities. Rarefaction of sorted-subset datasets indicated incomplete sequencing despite the large sequencing depth. Larger estimated clonotype richness was generally found for naive subsets than for memory subsets. Sampling was limited to blood, and TCR repertoires in tissue likely differ from TCR repertoires in blood. Based on pairwise subsampling, the degree of clonotype sharing among donors was expected to be affected by sequencing depth.

The trim is 0 bases for V and 2 bases for J, with a gap of 13 bases between the germline ends. Including the terminal cysteine and phenylalanine, the CDR3 comprises 16 residues. CDR3 DNA only is kept here, 48 bases in frame from base 1. In the germline V gene, CDR1 corresponds to SGHRS and CDR2 to YFSETQ. The donors were healthy, HIV-negative adults who had no recently reported acute infections or vaccinations. Every donor was a Caucasian adult residing in Nashville, Tennessee, USA. CD4+ T cells were enriched by magnetic negative selection; naive cells were then positively selected on CD45RA, and the negative fraction formed the memory subset. Blood was obtained by leukapheresis, after which PBMCs were separated by Ficoll-Histopaque density gradient centrifugation and cryopreserved in liquid nitrogen vapor phase. Analytical flow cytometry was used to check the purity and quantity of each magnetically sorted T cell population. From each sorted fraction, genomic DNA was isolated and quantified by UV absorbance on a Nanodrop 2000c.

Using the deep immunoSEQ assay, TCR CDR3 regions were amplified from genomic DNA by multiplex PCR. Extracted genomic DNA from each cell subset was spread evenly across all wells of several immunoSEQ 96-well plates, with each plate serving as a replicate. For sorted subsets, 150 to 250 ng genomic DNA, equal to tens of thousands of T cell genomes, was loaded into each replicate PCR. Purified libraries were measured with a Qubit 3.0 fluorometer, size-checked on a Bioanalyzer 2100, and measured again with the KAPA Library Quantification kit. Every immunoSEQ 96-well plate was sequenced on a dedicated single-read 150-cycle Illumina NextSeq 550 flow cell. The original methods were these. Because only junctional sequences without quality scores were contained in the immunoSEQ output, filtering matching that applied to full-length reads could not be performed. To assign V/J genes and CDR3, sequences were annotated using PyIR, a Python wrapper for IgBLAST v1.9, with IMGT germline references. Reads were filtered out if the reads had weak V/J assignments (E-value above 1e-6), no CDR3, stop codons, out-of-frame junctions, or ambiguous translated residues. V3J clonotypes were defined as sequences sharing an identical inferred V gene, J gene, and CDR3 amino acid sequence. The percentage overlap between two repertoires was calculated by dividing the number of shared unique clonotypes by the size of the smaller repertoire. Repertoire richness was assessed with RTK rarefaction, the Chao1 estimator, and Recon v2.1 estimates of unobserved clonotypes. Generation probabilities for all TCRbeta clonotypes obtained by the gDNA method from four donors were computed using OLGA. As stored in TCRdb, this immuneACCESS dataset retains in-frame rearrangements with V and J assigned. A fraction of the clones does not appear; measured against another copy, unresolved V genes explain less than half of the discrepancy, and the remainder lacks a known reason. The V and J calls and clone size are taken from that table; D and trimming were inferred from the DNA. Present in this sample are approximately 340,000 clones, approximately 79% of which were seen just once. Of the sample, 10% falls within the top ten clones.

What was sequenced was memory CD4+ T cells sorted from blood. This sample's cell subset or site label indicates: CD45RA-negative fraction. This TCR came from a man aged 25 to 40 in good health. In this chain, TRBV5-1 is recombined with TRBJ2-3, with TRBD2 tentatively as D gene (5 bases match). The bases are TGCGCCAGCAGCTTGGCCGAGCGGACCAACACAGATACGCAGTATTTT. Translation gives CASSLAERTNTDTQYF.